These T cell receptor beta chains were read from a single sample in a study of cytomegalovirus exposure and HLA in healthy donors. Assay: immunoSEQ multiplex PCR; the TCRdb copy retains only in-frame clones and omits some. Of some 55,000 clones listed, just under 85% are singletons. The sample consisted of PBMCs. These receptors came from a man aged 35 to 55 in good health and CMV-seronegative. The CDR3 runs from the conserved cysteine through the conserved F or W. A D gene is named only where the DNA matches it firmly. Only some rows state a clone size, as once, few, many or a class for expanded clones.

D gene: -; J gene: TRBJ1-1; V gene: TRBV9; clone size: -; CDR3 DNA: TGTGCCAGCAGCGTAGACAGATACACTGAAGCTTTCTTT; CDR3 protein: CASSVDRYTEAFF
D gene: TRBD1; J gene: TRBJ1-1; V gene: TRBV7-2; clone size: -; CDR3 DNA: TGTGCCACCGGGACAGTGGCTGAAGCTTTCTTT; CDR3 protein: CATGTVAEAFF
D gene: -; J gene: TRBJ1-2; V gene: TRBV7-2; clone size: -; CDR3 DNA: TGTGCCAGCAGCTTAGGCAGCAGGGCTAACTATGGCTACACCTTC; CDR3 protein: CASSLGSRANYGYTF
D gene: TRBD1; J gene: TRBJ1-5; V gene: TRBV30; clone size: few; CDR3 DNA: TGTGCCTGGAGGGGACAGGGGATTGGCAATCAGCCCCAGCATTTT; CDR3 protein: CAWRGQGIGNQPQHF
D gene: -; J gene: TRBJ1-2; V gene: TRBV28; clone size: -; CDR3 DNA: TGTGCCAGCAGTTATGACAGGCGCCCTAACTATGGCTACACCTTC; CDR3 protein: CASSYDRRPNYGYTF
D gene: -; J gene: TRBJ1-6; V gene: TRBV6-5; clone size: -; CDR3 DNA: TGTGCCAGCAGTTACGGTTCAGGGGAGTATAATTCACCCCTCCACTTT; CDR3 protein: CASSYGSGEYNSPLHF
D gene: TRBD1; J gene: TRBJ1-5; V gene: TRBV5-1; clone size: -; CDR3 DNA: TGCGCCAGCAGCTTGGCGTCGGGGCAGGGGGCTAATCAGCCCCAGCATTTT; CDR3 protein: CASSLASGQGANQPQHF
D gene: TRBD1; J gene: TRBJ2-5; V gene: TRBV10-3; clone size: -; CDR3 DNA: TGTGCCTCCCAGTATGGGGGACAGGGCGTAGGGGAGACCCAGTACTTC; CDR3 protein: CASQYGGQGVGETQYF
D gene: -; J gene: TRBJ2-3; V gene: TRBV27; clone size: -; CDR3 DNA: TGTGCCAGCAGTTTACGGGGCACAGATACGCAGTATTTT; CDR3 protein: CASSLRGTDTQYF
D gene: -; J gene: TRBJ1-2; V gene: TRBV4-1; clone size: -; CDR3 DNA: TGCGCCAGCAGCCAAGGGGCAGGTGTCTATGGCTACACCTTC; CDR3 protein: CASSQGAGVYGYTF
D gene: -; J gene: TRBJ1-1; V gene: TRBV5-6; clone size: -; CDR3 DNA: TGTGCCAGCAGCTTGGCCAGAAGGGGGGGCGAAGCTTTCTTT; CDR3 protein: CASSLARRGGEAFF
D gene: -; J gene: TRBJ2-7; V gene: TRBV5-1; clone size: -; CDR3 DNA: TGCGCCAGCAGCTTGGTGACAGATAGCTCCTACGAGCAGTACTTC; CDR3 protein: CASSLVTDSSYEQYF
D gene: -; J gene: TRBJ2-3; V gene: TRBV4-2; clone size: -; CDR3 DNA: TGTGCCAGCAGCCAAAGGAGTACCAACACAGATACGCAGTATTTT; CDR3 protein: CASSQRSTNTDTQYF
D gene: TRBD2; J gene: TRBJ2-1; V gene: TRBV7-9; clone size: once; CDR3 DNA: TGTGCCAGCAGCTTAGCGATGACTAGCGGGGGGCCAAATGAGCAGTTCTTC; CDR3 protein: CASSLAMTSGGPNEQFF
D gene: -; J gene: TRBJ1-1; V gene: TRBV9; clone size: -; CDR3 DNA: TGTGCCAGCAGTTGGGGGGATACTATGAACACTGAAGCTTTCTTT; CDR3 protein: CASSWGDTMNTEAFF
D gene: -; J gene: TRBJ1-3; V gene: TRBV6-6; clone size: -; CDR3 DNA: TGTGCCAGCAGTTACTCAGCAGGGAGAAACACCATATATTTT; CDR3 protein: CASSYSAGRNTIYF
D gene: -; J gene: TRBJ2-1; V gene: TRBV6-1; clone size: -; CDR3 DNA: TGTGCCAGCAGCCACACGAATGAGCAGTTCTTC; CDR3 protein: CASSHTNEQFF
D gene: TRBD2; J gene: TRBJ2-7; V gene: TRBV7-9; clone size: -; CDR3 DNA: TGTGCCAGCAGCTTAGACGGGGGGTCCTACGAGCAGTACTTC; CDR3 protein: CASSLDGGSYEQYF
D gene: -; J gene: TRBJ1-6; V gene: TRBV5-4; clone size: -; CDR3 DNA: TGTGCCAGCAGCTTGGGGGAGGGTTCACCCCTCCACTTT; CDR3 protein: CASSLGEGSPLHF
D gene: -; J gene: TRBJ2-5; V gene: TRBV6-4; clone size: -; CDR3 DNA: TGTGCCAGCAGTGTATTAGCAGGGGAGACCCAGTACTTC; CDR3 protein: CASSVLAGETQYF
D gene: TRBD1; J gene: TRBJ2-1; V gene: TRBV19; clone size: -; CDR3 DNA: TGTGCCAGTAGTTCGGGACAGAGCTCCAATGAGCAGTTCTTC; CDR3 protein: CASSSGQSSNEQFF
D gene: -; J gene: TRBJ1-6; V gene: TRBV19; clone size: once; CDR3 DNA: TGTGCCAGTAGTATGGAGAGGGATTCACCCCTCCACTTT; CDR3 protein: CASSMERDSPLHF
D gene: TRBD1; J gene: TRBJ2-6; V gene: TRBV30; clone size: -; CDR3 DNA: TGTGCCTGGAGTAAGCAGGGGGCTACTGGGGCCAACGTCCTGACTTTC; CDR3 protein: CAWSKQGATGANVLTF
D gene: -; J gene: TRBJ1-3; V gene: TRBV19; clone size: -; CDR3 DNA: TGTGCCAGTAGTATCCCGGAGGGGACTGGAAACACCATATATTTT; CDR3 protein: CASSIPEGTGNTIYF
D gene: -; J gene: TRBJ2-2; V gene: TRBV5-4; clone size: -; CDR3 DNA: TGTGCCAGCAGCCTCAGCGCAGTCGGGGAGCTGTTTTTT; CDR3 protein: CASSLSAVGELFF
D gene: TRBD1; J gene: TRBJ2-3; V gene: TRBV19; clone size: few; CDR3 DNA: TGTGCCAGTCAAAGGGGACAGTCAGGCACAGATACGCAGTATTTT; CDR3 protein: CASQRGQSGTDTQYF
D gene: TRBD2; J gene: TRBJ2-5; V gene: TRBV4-2; clone size: -; CDR3 DNA: TGTGCCAGCAGTCCCGTCGTCGGGGGGGGGTACCAAGAGACCCAGTACTTC; CDR3 protein: CASSPVVGGGYQETQYF
D gene: -; J gene: TRBJ2-3; V gene: TRBV5-1; clone size: few; CDR3 DNA: TGCGCCAGCAGCTTGGGTCGGAGCACAGATACGCAGTATTTT; CDR3 protein: CASSLGRSTDTQYF
D gene: -; J gene: TRBJ1-1; V gene: TRBV6-1; clone size: -; CDR3 DNA: TGTGCCAGCAGTGAAGACCCGGTCGTGGAAGCTTTCTTT; CDR3 protein: CASSEDPVVEAFF
D gene: TRBD2; J gene: TRBJ2-7; V gene: TRBV4-1; clone size: -; CDR3 DNA: TGCGCCAGCAGCCAAGGGCGGCTAGCGGGAACCTACGAGCAGTACTTC; CDR3 protein: CASSQGRLAGTYEQYF
D gene: TRBD2; J gene: TRBJ2-3; V gene: TRBV5-5; clone size: few; CDR3 DNA: TGTGCCAGCAGCCCAACCGGGACTAGCGGGCCAGATACGCAGTATTTT; CDR3 protein: CASSPTGTSGPDTQYF
D gene: -; J gene: TRBJ1-6; V gene: TRBV7-9; clone size: -; CDR3 DNA: TGTGCCAGCAGCCCTATCCAAAATTCACCCCTCCACTTT; CDR3 protein: CASSPIQNSPLHF
D gene: -; J gene: TRBJ1-3; V gene: TRBV5-4; clone size: -; CDR3 DNA: TGTGCCAGCAGCAGACAGAACTCTGGAAACACCATATATTTT; CDR3 protein: CASSRQNSGNTIYF
D gene: -; J gene: TRBJ1-1; V gene: TRBV11-2; clone size: -; CDR3 DNA: TGTGCCAGCAGCTTAGGGGCGGGGGGGAACACTGAAGCTTTCTTT; CDR3 protein: CASSLGAGGNTEAFF
D gene: TRBD1; J gene: TRBJ1-6; V gene: TRBV11-2; clone size: -; CDR3 DNA: TGTGCCAGCAGCTCACGGCGACAGGGGGGGAAGAATTCACCCCTCCACTTT; CDR3 protein: CASSSRRQGGKNSPLHF
D gene: -; J gene: TRBJ2-6; V gene: TRBV5-1; clone size: -; CDR3 DNA: TGCGCCAGCAGCTTGGACGGGAACTCTGGGGCCAACGTCCTGACTTTC; CDR3 protein: CASSLDGNSGANVLTF